This T cell receptor beta chain was sequenced for a study of blood T cell repertoires in COVID-19. Study overall: Acute and convalescent COVID-19 samples came from the United States, Italy and Spain. Nucleic acid was either cDNA or gDNA, and it came from T cells, B-cell-depleted T cells, or PBMCs.

CDR3 size: 14 residues. Trimming pared 6 bases from V and 5 bases from J, leaving 16 bases between. The germline V gene has CDR1 PRHDT and CDR2 FYEKMQ (reference sequence). TCRdb's table, derived via immunoSEQ multiplex PCR, lists solely in-frame clones and lacks some. The sample gives about 150,000 clones, roughly nine tenths of which show up once; approximately 0.59% is in the top ten. The sequencing input was peripheral blood. This receptor was taken from a man between 50 and 59 years old with acute or convalescent COVID-19. This chain uses TRBV13 with TRBJ1-2, with D maybe TRBD1 (5 bases). The CDR3 DNA is TGTGCCAGCAGATCTACAGGTCGATCTTATGGCTACACCTTC. Protein: CASRSTGRSYGYTF.